The T cell receptor beta chain under discussion was sequenced for a study of graft-versus-host responses after intestinal transplantation. Study overall: The transplants performed in recipients were multivisceral, liver-intestinal, or isolated intestinal. Recipients across the board were started on anti-thymocyte globulin induction, then kept on tacrolimus and steroids for around 3 years.

This clone was observed a few times. What it binds is not known. Data came from immunoSEQ multiplex PCR; TCRdb stores just in-frame clones and leaves some out. The sample has over 70,000 clones; about 94% are singletons. CDR1 and CDR2 from the germline V gene are MNHNY and SVGAGI (reference sequence). Trimming removed 2 bases from V and 4 bases from J, with 8 bases in between. The CDR3 length is 14 residues. This TCR came from a human donor who received an intestinal transplant. The V gene is TRBV6-6, the J gene TRBJ1-4; D uncertain. The sample was unstimulated CD8+ T cells sorted from spleen or lymph node cells, taken before intestinal transplant. The CDR3 DNA sequence: TGTGCCAGCAGTTACGGACGGATTAATGAAAAACTGTTTTTT. This encodes CASSYGRINEKLFF.